This TCR beta chain was retrieved from a study of shared clonotypes between healthy human individuals (dated by TCRdb to the early 2020s). General notes on the study: A few men and two women, aged 18 to 49 years, made up the cohort. For each donor, CD4 naive and CD4 memory were each given three plates, CD8 naive was given two plates, and CD8 memory was given one plate. To estimate repertoire size and how much clonotype sharing occurs between individuals, the study deeply sequenced the blood TCR repertoires of five healthy adults. To increase sequencing depth and limit assay-specific biases, TCR repertoire library preparation and sequencing were carried out by different laboratories using diverse techniques. Leukapheresis yielded between about 0.94 and 9.5 billion PBMCs per donor.

Using the deep immunoSEQ assay, multiplex PCR amplified TCR CDR3 regions from genomic DNA. For each cell subset, the extracted genomic DNA was distributed evenly across all wells of several immunoSEQ 96-well plates, and each plate served as one replicate. For sorted subsets, roughly 200 ng of genomic DNA, equivalent to some 33,000 T cell genomes, went into each replicate PCR. Purified libraries were measured with a Qubit 3.0 fluorometer, size-checked on a Bioanalyzer 2100, and measured again with the KAPA Library Quantification kit. A separate single-read 150-cycle Illumina NextSeq 550 flow cell was used to sequence each immunoSEQ 96-well plate. As for the original processing: Because the immunoSEQ output included only junctional sequences and no quality scores, the filtering could not be the same as the filtering used for full-length reads. Sequences were annotated with PyIR, a Python wrapper for IgBLAST v1.9, using IMGT germline references to assign V/J genes and CDR3. Any read was removed if the V/J assignment was weak (E-value above 1e-6), the CDR3 was missing, or the read contained stop codons, out-of-frame junctions, or ambiguous translated residues. A V3J clonotype was defined by an identical inferred V gene, J gene, and CDR3 amino acid sequence. The percentage overlap between two repertoires was calculated by dividing the number of shared unique clonotypes by the size of the smaller repertoire. Repertoire richness was assessed with RTK rarefaction, the Chao1 estimator, and Recon v2.1 estimates of unobserved clonotypes. For all TCRbeta clonotypes obtained by the gDNA method from a handful of donors, generation probabilities were computed with OLGA. TCRdb took over this immuneACCESS table, retaining in-frame rearrangements with V and J assigned. Such tables are incomplete; in checked studies, under half of the missing clones stem from an unresolved V gene, and the remainder is unexplained. That table is the source of V, J and clone size, and D and trimming were worked out from the DNA. Counted in this sample were under 2,500,000 clones; about 94% of them appeared once. The top ten clones comprise less than 0.15% of the sample.

The CDR3 holds 15 amino acids from the cysteine to the phenylalanine. Solely the CDR3 DNA is kept, with 45 bases framed from the first base. The V end gives up 4 bases and the J end 0 bases, leaving 6 bases in the junction not matched to a gene. CDR1 and CDR2 (SGHVS, FNYEAQ) derive from the germline V gene. Points on this clone: Which antigen it targets is not known. Base qualities are missing; no much larger clone stands one base away.

The research as a whole found: Naive subsets generally had larger estimated clonotype richness than memory subsets did. Sampling was restricted to blood, and TCR repertoires in tissues likely differ from the TCR repertoires found in blood. Clonotypes shared by all four sorted-subset donors showed higher generation probabilities than non-shared clonotypes. Across a few donors, around 5.4% of naive CD4, roughly 3.3% of naive CD8, 2% to 2.5% of memory CD4, and 0.4% of memory CD8 clonotypes were shared. Pairwise subsampling led to the expectation that sequencing depth would affect the degree of clonotype sharing among donors. Even with the large sequencing depth, rarefaction of the sorted-subset datasets indicated that sequencing was incomplete. Because the study included a small number of donors, the genetic and exposure-history diversity represented was limited.

Donors were healthy HIV-negative adults with no recently reported acute infections or vaccinations. Every donor was a Caucasian adult residing in Nashville, Tennessee, USA. CD4+ T cells were enriched by magnetic negative selection, after which naive cells were positively selected on CD45RA and the negative fraction was taken as the memory subset. Blood was obtained by leukapheresis, after which PBMCs were separated by Ficoll-Histopaque density gradient centrifugation and cryopreserved in liquid nitrogen vapor phase. Analytical flow cytometry was used to check the purity and quantity of each magnetically sorted T cell population. Genomic DNA was isolated from each sorted fraction and quantified by UV absorbance on a Nanodrop 2000c.

The clonotype was recovered from a man between 18 and 35 years old in good health. Recombination joined TRBV7-6 with TRBJ2-7; TRBD1 agrees with 7 junctional bases. Sequences were obtained from naive CD4+ T cells sorted from blood. The cell subset or site label, as the study defines it: CD45RA+ positively selected. The CDR3 in this case is CASSYGQDRSYEQYF. The DNA reads TGTGCCAGCAGCTATGGACAGGACCGCTCCTACGAGCAGTACTTC.